This paragraph covers one T cell receptor beta chain sequence. Its specificity is unknown. TCRdb's copy holds only in-frame clones and misses some; the assay was immunoSEQ multiplex PCR. The data contain some 59,000 clones, 60% to 75% of them singletons. The sample originates from a study of T cell clones after liver transplantation. Study-level information: HCV positivity affected three of eight recipients; the rest lacked autoimmune or viral indications. Draws occurred before transplant, before withdrawal, and after complete or failed withdrawal.

The CDR3 consists of 14 residues. The V gene's germline CDR1 is MNHEY and CDR2 SMNVEV (reference sequence). The V gene lost 5 bases and the J gene lost 7 bases, with 12 bases spanning the gap. Overall study findings and caveats: Graft donor-reactive T cells may have migrated into the graft rather than being deleted.

This clonotype originated in a human patient who received a liver transplant. Some T cells may be the graft donor's. Sequencing used CD4+ T cells from blood, obtained at the 22-month timepoint. V is TRBV27 and J is TRBJ1-6, with a weak D call TRBD1 (5 bases). The CDR3: CASSPRGRNSPLHF. CDR3 nucleotide sequence: TGTGCCAGCAGTCCCCGGGGGAGGAATTCACCCCTCCACTTT.